This TCR beta chain was sequenced in a study of response to subunit inactivated influenza vaccine. There are many counts of this clonotype. The target antigen is unknown. TCRdb itself ran the RT-PCR reads through MiXCR, one entry per CDR3 protein. The sample includes around 480,000 distinct CDR3 sequences, roughly 11% of them seen just once. General observations from the study: It was suggested by the authors that few new T cells are recruited by each seasonal influenza vaccination.

The germline CDR1 and CDR2 sequences are SQVTM and ANQGSEA. The CDR3 consists of 12 residues. J lost 3 bases, V lost 6 bases, and 4 bases had no gene match. This specimen was PBMCs from blood, taken about 6 weeks after vaccination. The rearrangement links TRBV29-1 to TRBJ1-1; 7 bases are a match to TRBD1. The source is a man aged 50-60 years who received an inactivated influenza vaccine. This chain's CDR3 is CSVGDSHTEAFF. CDR3 DNA sequence: TGCAGCGTAGGGGACAGCCACACTGAAGCTTTCTTT.